A single sample gave rise to the 23 T cell receptor beta chains below, sequenced in a study of shared clonotypes between healthy human individuals. Clones were sequenced by immunoSEQ multiplex PCR, and TCRdb holds only the in-frame ones, with some missing. The table has tens of thousands of clones, 50% to 70% seen once. Sequenced: memory CD8+ T cells sorted from blood. Subset described: CD45RO+ cells pooled with CCR7-negative TemRA cells. The receptors derive from a man aged 25 to 40 in good health.

With respect to this clone: The junction and the germline gene differ at one end; a read error may be behind it. V and J are TRBV5-5 and TRBJ2-7; maybe TRBD1 (7 bases). The CDR3 contains 14 residues. Germline V lookup: CDR1 SGHKS, CDR2 YYEKEE (reference sequence). In DNA form, the CDR3 reads TGTGCCAGCAGTGGCGGGACAGAATCCTCCGAGCAGTACTTC. It translates to CASSGGTESSEQYF.

This clone was detected ten times or more. V is TRBV28 and J is TRBJ2-1; 11 bases match TRBD2. CDR3 size: 18 residues. V trimming: 3 bases; J trimming: 5 bases; junction bases outside the gene matches: 12. CDR1 and CDR2 (germline): MDHEN, SYDVKM. The CDR3 loop is CASSFRSGRAPRDNEQFF. The CDR3 nucleotides are TGTGCCAGCAGTTTCCGTAGCGGGAGGGCCCCGAGGGACAATGAGCAGTTCTTC.

The table lists this clone with a few counts. Other DNA sequences in this specimen translate into the identical CDR3. The genes are TRBV28 and TRBJ2-7; TRBD2 might be the D (6 bases). This CDR3 has 12 residues. Germline V lookup: CDR1 MDHEN, CDR2 SYDVKM. The V gene lost 5 bases and the J gene lost 1 base, with 6 bases spanning the gap. The CDR3 DNA follows: TGTGCCAGCAGTGGGGGGTCCTACGAGCAGTACTTC. Its protein product is CASSGGSYEQYF.

This chain links TRBV7-9 with TRBJ2-7, with 12 nucleotides matching TRBD2. Germline lookup yields CDR1 SEHNR and CDR2 FQNEAQ (reference sequence). This CDR3 contains 18 residues. Trimming cost V 4 bases and J 4 bases; bases outside gene matches: 14. The CDR3 here is CASSSHSPTSGRGYEQYF. The CDR3 DNA follows: TGTGCCAGCAGCTCCCACTCCCCGACTAGCGGGAGAGGATACGAGCAGTACTTC.

This clone showed up just a few times. The chain recombines TRBV2 with TRBJ2-2; tentative D call: TRBD2 (6 bases). The V gene lost 8 bases and the J gene lost 2 bases, with 12 bases spanning the gap. The CDR3 consists of 14 residues. Germline assignment: CDR1 SNHLY and CDR2 FYNNEI. The CDR3 DNA reads as TGTGCCAGCTTGGCCACTAGCAACACCGGGGAGCTGTTTTTT. It yields the protein CASLATSNTGELFF. The full variable domain, in which reference TRBV2 and TRBJ2-2 provide the parts outside the CDR3, is EPEVTQTPSHQVTQMGQEVILRCVPISNHLYFYWYRQILGQKVEFLVSFYNNEISEKSEIFDDQFSVERPDGSNFTLKIRSTKLEDSAMYFCASLATSNTGELFFGEGSRLTVL.

The V gene is TRBV9, the J gene TRBJ2-1; tentatively, D is TRBD1 (5 bases). The CDR3 consists of 15 residues. Germline lookup yields CDR1 SGDLS and CDR2 YYNGEE. Trimming took off 1 base at V and 8 bases at J, with 16 bases between the two ends. CDR3 sequence reads: CASSVQGNEGYEQFF. The CDR3 DNA reads TGTGCCAGCAGCGTACAGGGAAATGAAGGGTATGAGCAGTTCTTC.

This chain joins TRBV9 and TRBJ2-1, with 10 bases matching TRBD2. The germline CDR1 and CDR2 sequences are SGDLS and YYNGEE. There are 14 residues in the CDR3. The trim removed 3 bases at V and 8 bases at J, leaving 5 bases unmatched. The DNA of the CDR3 is TGTGCCAGCAGCGACCCTAGCGGGAGCGATGAGCAGTTCTTC. Its protein product is CASSDPSGSDEQFF.

The chain has TRBV4-3 and TRBJ1-5; tentatively, D is TRBD1 (6 bases). The CDR3 has 16 amino acids. Germline values: CDR1 LGHNA, CDR2 YSLEER. The V gene lost 4 bases and the J gene lost 4 bases, with 17 bases spanning the gap. The CDR3 sequence: CASSRSPQGSNQPQHF. The CDR3 DNA reads as TGCGCCAGCAGCCGTTCCCCACAGGGATCAAATCAGCCCCAGCATTTT.

This chain joins TRBV6-5 and TRBJ2-1; maybe TRBD2 (6 bases). This CDR3 has 13 residues. V was pared by 7 bases and J by 2 bases, with 9 bases between. Germline lookup yields CDR1 MNHEY and CDR2 SVGAGI. The CDR3 loop reads CASTTGAYNEQFF. DNA of the CDR3: TGTGCCAGCACCACGGGGGCCTACAATGAGCAGTTCTTC.

The V call is TRBV10-1, the J call TRBJ2-7; 7 nucleotides match TRBD1. The germline gives CDR1 WNHNN, CDR2 SYGVQD (reference sequence). V trimming: 3 bases; J trimming: 8 bases; junction bases outside the gene matches: 4. The CDR3 contains 12 residues. The CDR3 sequence is CASSELTGQQYF. CDR3 nucleotide sequence: TGCGCCAGCAGTGAATTGACAGGGCAGCAGTACTTC.

This chain joins TRBV25-1 and TRBJ2-1; D is uncertain. The V gene's germline CDR1 is MGHDK and CDR2 SYGVNS. Trimming cost V 2 bases and J 3 bases, with 5 bases left between them. CDR3 length equals 13 residues. This CDR3 is CASSEPSYNEQFF. Here the CDR3 DNA reads TGTGCCAGCAGTGAACCAAGCTACAATGAGCAGTTCTTC. Using reference TRBV25-1 and TRBJ2-1 for the parts outside the CDR3, the full variable domain is EADIYQTPRYLVIGTGKKITLECSQTMGHDKMYWYQQDPGMELHLIHYSYGVNSTEKGDLSSESTVSRIRTEHFPLTLESARPSHTSQYLCASSEPSYNEQFFGPGTRLTVL.

The V gene is TRBV28, the J gene TRBJ1-2, with D hard to call. The V end was cut by 3 bases, the J end by 2 bases, with 4 bases between. This CDR3 region has 12 residues. Germline V gene data show CDR1 as MDHEN and CDR2 as SYDVKM. CDR3 amino acids: CASSLRNYGYTF. CDR3 nucleotide sequence: TGTGCCAGCAGTTTGAGGAACTATGGCTACACCTTC.

The chain employs TRBV5-5 and TRBJ2-7; 10 nucleotides match TRBD1. From germline, CDR1 is SGHKS and CDR2 YYEKEE (reference sequence). V lost 3 bases and J lost 5; bases outside the gene matches: 2. The CDR3 has 13 residues. For the CDR3, the DNA is TGTGCCAGCAGCTGGGACAGGGGCCACGAGCAGTACTTC. Its protein product is CASSWDRGHEQYF.

This chain connects TRBV28 to TRBJ2-1; D is perhaps TRBD2 (6 bases). The CDR3 is 15 amino acids. V was shortened by 3 bases and J by 7 bases, with 16 bases between the two germline ends. Germline V gene data show CDR1 as MDHEN and CDR2 as SYDVKM. CDR3 nucleotide sequence: TGTGCCAGCAGTTTTGAACCGGGACTCTTAAATGAGCAGTTCTTC. It encodes CASSFEPGLLNEQFF. Looking up the rest from reference TRBV28 and TRBJ2-1 gives the full variable domain: DVKVTQSSRYLVKRTGEKVFLECVQDMDHENMFWYRQDPGLGLRLIYFSYDVKMKEKGDIPEGYSVSREKKERFSLILESASTNQTSMYLCASSFEPGLLNEQFFGPGTRLTVL.

The V call is TRBV7-2, the J call TRBJ2-5; D perhaps matches TRBD1 (6 bases). V shed 3 bases and J shed 7 bases, with 9 bases lying between them. CDR1 is SGHTA and CDR2 is FQGNSA in the germline V gene. CDR3 length: 12 residues. The CDR3 DNA is TGTGCCAGCAGCTTCCAGACAGGGACCCAGTACTTC. Amino acids: CASSFQTGTQYF.

J is TRBJ2-1 and V is TRBV2; a weak D match, TRBD2 (6 bases). Germline assignment: CDR1 SNHLY and CDR2 FYNNEI. The CDR3 totals 16 residues. V was shortened by 7 bases and J by 1 base, with 17 bases between the two germline ends. The CDR3 sequence: CASTVSRDWSYNEQFF. CDR3 coding DNA: TGTGCCAGCACCGTTTCCCGGGACTGGTCCTACAATGAGCAGTTCTTC.

This rearrangement joins TRBV21-1 to TRBJ2-1. TRBV21-1 is designated a pseudogene. The CDR3 runs 16 residues. The CDR3 sequence is CASSKNQVHYYNEQFF. DNA of the CDR3: TGTGCCAGCAGTAAAAATCAGGTCCACTACTACAATGAGCAGTTCTTC.

The count of this clone is one. This chain joins TRBV7-9 and TRBJ2-7; TRBD1 is a possible D gene (5 bases). Deletions cut 3 bases from V and 2 bases from J, with 11 bases between. Germline V lookup: CDR1 SEHNR, CDR2 FQNEAQ (reference sequence). The CDR3 totals 14 residues. In DNA, the CDR3 is TGTGCCAGCAGCTTTTCAGGGCACACCTACGAGCAGTACTTC. This codes for CASSFSGHTYEQYF.

The table lists this clone with many counts. The chain uses TRBV4-2 and TRBJ2-7; 12 bases match TRBD2. The V segment lost 1 base and the J segment 3 bases; nucleotides outside the gene matches: 1. The CDR3 sequence is 15 residues long. Germline V lookup: CDR1 LGHNA, CDR2 YNFKEQ. The CDR3 spells CASSQALAGGYEQYF. The CDR3 DNA sequence: TGTGCCAGCAGCCAAGCACTAGCGGGAGGCTACGAGCAGTACTTC.

The rearrangement links TRBV6-6 to TRBJ2-2; 7 bases agree with TRBD2. CDR1 MNHNY and CDR2 SVGAGI come from the germline V gene (reference sequence). CDR3 length: 16 amino acids. The junction had 9 bases not matched to a gene; V was cut back by 6 bases and J by 2 bases. CDR3 sequence (DNA): TGTGCCAGCAGATCGCCTAGCGGACCAAACACCGGGGAGCTGTTTTTT. As protein: CASRSPSGPNTGELFF.

CDR3 amino acids: CASSFINGDGQYF. The CDR3 DNA is TGTGCCAGCAGTTTCATCAACGGAGACGGGCAGTACTTC. The rearrangement links TRBV6-6 to TRBJ2-4, with no clear D. Trimming removed 4 bases at V and 13 bases at J, with 17 bases between. CDR3 length equals 13 residues. The germline gives CDR1 MNHNY, CDR2 SVGAGI (reference sequence).

The chain combines TRBV6-6 with TRBJ2-7; D unresolved. With 0 bases removed from V and 6 bases from J, the gap between germline ends came to 9 bases. The CDR3 consists of 13 residues. Germline lookup yields CDR1 MNHNY and CDR2 SVGAGI (reference sequence). The CDR3 DNA sequence: TGTGCCAGCAGTTACTCGTTGGGTGGCGAGCAGTACTTC. Encoded protein: CASSYSLGGEQYF.

The chain employs TRBV28 and TRBJ2-7; no firm D call. The CDR3 is 16 amino acids. V was pared by 4 bases and J by 0 bases, with 16 bases between. Germline assignment: CDR1 MDHEN and CDR2 SYDVKM. CDR3 sequence (DNA): TGTGCCAGCAGTTCGTACGGTGGGCAGGACTCCTACGAGCAGTACTTC. Amino acid sequence: CASSSYGGQDSYEQYF.